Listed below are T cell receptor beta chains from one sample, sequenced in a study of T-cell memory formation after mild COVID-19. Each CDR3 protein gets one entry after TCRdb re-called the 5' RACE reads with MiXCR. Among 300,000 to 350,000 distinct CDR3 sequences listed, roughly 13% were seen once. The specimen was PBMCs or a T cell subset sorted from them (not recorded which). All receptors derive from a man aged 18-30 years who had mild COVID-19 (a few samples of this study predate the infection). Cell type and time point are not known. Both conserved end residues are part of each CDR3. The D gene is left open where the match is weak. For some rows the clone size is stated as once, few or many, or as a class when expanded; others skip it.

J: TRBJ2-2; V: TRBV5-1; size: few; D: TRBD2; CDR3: CASRPSGGARELFF; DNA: TGCGCCAGCAGACCCAGCGGGGGGGCACGGGAGCTGTTTTTT
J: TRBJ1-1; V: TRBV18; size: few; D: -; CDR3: CASSPQLLNTEAFF; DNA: TGTGCCAGCTCACCACAGTTATTGAACACTGAAGCTTTCTTT
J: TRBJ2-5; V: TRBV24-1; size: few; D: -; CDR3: CATRSGTRETQYF; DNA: TGTGCCACCCGAAGTGGGACACGCGAGACCCAGTACTTC
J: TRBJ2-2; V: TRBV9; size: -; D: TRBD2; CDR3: CATSGDGGVAGELFF; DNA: TGTGCCACCTCGGGCGACGGGGGGGTTGCCGGGGAGCTGTTTTTT
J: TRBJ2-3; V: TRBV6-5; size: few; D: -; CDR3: CASSYSNRGDTQYF; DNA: TGTGCCAGCAGTTACTCGAATAGGGGGGACACGCAGTATTTT
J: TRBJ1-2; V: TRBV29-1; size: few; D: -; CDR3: CSVGGRHRGYTF; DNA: TGCAGCGTTGGAGGTCGTCACCGTGGCTACACCTTC
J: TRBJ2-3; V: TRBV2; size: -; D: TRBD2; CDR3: CASRTGTSNSGTDTQYF; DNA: TGTGCCAGCAGGACCGGGACTAGCAATTCGGGCACAGATACGCAGTATTTT
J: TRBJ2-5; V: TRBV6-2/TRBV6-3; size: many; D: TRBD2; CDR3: CASRRGGFETQYF; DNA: TGTGCCAGCAGGCGGGGGGGCTTTGAGACCCAGTACTTC
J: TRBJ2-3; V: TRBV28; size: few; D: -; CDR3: CASSSNGGITDTQYF; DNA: TGTGCCAGCAGTTCCAACGGCGGGATAACAGATACGCAGTATTTT
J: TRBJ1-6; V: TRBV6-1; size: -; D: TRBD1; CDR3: CASSEGGTGWEAPLHF; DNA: TGTGCCAGCAGCGAAGGAGGGACAGGCTGGGAGGCACCCCTCCACTTT
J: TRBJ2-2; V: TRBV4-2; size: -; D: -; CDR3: CASSPFGDGELFF; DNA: TGTGCCAGCAGCCCGTTCGGAGACGGGGAGCTGTTTTTT
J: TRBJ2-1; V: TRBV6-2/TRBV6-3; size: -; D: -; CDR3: CASSYSGAQRFF; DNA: TGTGCCAGCAGTTACTCCGGGGCCCAACGGTTCTTC
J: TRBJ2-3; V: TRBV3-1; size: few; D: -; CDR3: CASSPLPGLLSTDTQYF; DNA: TGTGCCAGCAGTCCCCTCCCGGGACTGCTAAGCACAGATACGCAGTATTTT
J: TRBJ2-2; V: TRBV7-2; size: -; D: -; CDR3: CASSLSSFPGGELFF; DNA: TGTGCCAGCAGCTTAAGTTCCTTCCCCGGCGGGGAGCTGTTTTTT
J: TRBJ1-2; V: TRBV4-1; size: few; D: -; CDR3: CASSQVLGGYGYTF; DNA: TGCGCCAGCAGCCAAGTCCTGGGTGGCTATGGCTACACCTTC
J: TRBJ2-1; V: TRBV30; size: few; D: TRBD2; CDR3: CAWSFFGRPSGLGF; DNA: TGTGCCTGGAGTTTCTTCGGGAGGCCCTCCGGTCTGGGGTTC
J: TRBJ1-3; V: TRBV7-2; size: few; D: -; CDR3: CASSRRGPPGNTIYF; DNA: TGTGCCAGCAGCAGGAGGGGCCCGCCCGGAAACACCATATATTTT
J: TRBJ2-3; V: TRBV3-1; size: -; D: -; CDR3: CASSRREGDTQYF; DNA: TGTGCCAGCAGCCGTAGAGAGGGAGATACGCAGTATTTT
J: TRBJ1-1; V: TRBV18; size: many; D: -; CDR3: CASSPGQLNTEAFF; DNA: TGCGCCAGCAGCCCCGGACAGTTGAACACTGAAGCTTTCTTT
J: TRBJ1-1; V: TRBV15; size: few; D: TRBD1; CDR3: CATSLPPGQGPPIFGATEAFF; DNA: TGTGCCACCAGCCTACCGCCGGGACAGGGGCCCCCTATCTTCGGCGCCACTGAAGCTTTCTTT
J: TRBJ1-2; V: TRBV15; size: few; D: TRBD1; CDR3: CATSGRDRGYGYTF; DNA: TGTGCCACCAGCGGGCGGGACAGGGGTTATGGCTACACCTTC
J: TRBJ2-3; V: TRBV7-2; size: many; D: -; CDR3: CASSSGLVTDTQYF; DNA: TGTGCCAGCAGCTCGGGACTGGTTACAGATACGCAGTATTTT
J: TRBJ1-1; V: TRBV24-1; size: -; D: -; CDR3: CATRDEGNTEAFF; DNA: TGTGCCACCAGGGACGAAGGGAACACTGAAGCTTTCTTT
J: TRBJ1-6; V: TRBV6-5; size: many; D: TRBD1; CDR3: CASRDRGSPLHF; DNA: TGTGCCAGCAGAGACAGGGGTTCACCCCTCCACTTT
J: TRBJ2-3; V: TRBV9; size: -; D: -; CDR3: CARSVVIGGTTDTQYF; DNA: TGTGCCAGAAGCGTAGTGATCGGGGGAACCACAGATACGCAGTATTTT
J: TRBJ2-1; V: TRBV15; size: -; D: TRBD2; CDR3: CATSAPPGLAGYSSSYNEQFF; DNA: TGTGCCACCAGCGCTCCTCCGGGACTAGCGGGGTACTCGAGCTCCTACAATGAGCAGTTCTTC
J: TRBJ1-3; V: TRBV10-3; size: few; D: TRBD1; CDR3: CAISRDRAGNTIYF; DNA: TGTGCCATCAGCCGGGACAGGGCTGGAAACACCATATATTTT
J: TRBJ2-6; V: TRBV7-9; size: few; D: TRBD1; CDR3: CASRSDRDRAGSSSGANVLTF; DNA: TGTGCCAGCAGGTCGGACCGGGACAGGGCTGGATCTAGCTCTGGGGCCAACGTCCTGACTTTC
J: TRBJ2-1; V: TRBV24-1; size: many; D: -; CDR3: CATSGPGRRFYNEQFF; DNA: TGTGCCACCAGTGGACCGGGACGGCGCTTCTACAATGAGCAGTTCTTC
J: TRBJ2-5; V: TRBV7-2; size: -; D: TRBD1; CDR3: CASSLGQGQTQYF; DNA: TGTGCCAGCAGCCTGGGACAGGGGCAGACCCAGTACTTC
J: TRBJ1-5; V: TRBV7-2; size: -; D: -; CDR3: CASSLVKEPQHF; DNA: TGTGCCAGCAGCCTCGTCAAGGAGCCCCAGCATTTT
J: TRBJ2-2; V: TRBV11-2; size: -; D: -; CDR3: CASSLDPHRGTNTGELFF; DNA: TGTGCCAGCAGCTTAGATCCCCACCGAGGAACGAACACCGGGGAGCTGTTTTTT
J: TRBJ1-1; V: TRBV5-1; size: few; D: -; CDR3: CASSPGLRDTEAFF; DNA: TGCGCCAGCAGCCCGGGTCTGCGGGACACTGAAGCTTTCTTT
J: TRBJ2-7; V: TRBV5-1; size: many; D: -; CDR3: CASCPRGNDYEQYF; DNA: TGCGCCAGCTGTCCGAGGGGGAACGACTACGAGCAGTACTTC
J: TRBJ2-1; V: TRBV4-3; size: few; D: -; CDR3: CASSDLANPYNEQFF; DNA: TGCGCCAGCAGCGACCTAGCAAATCCCTACAATGAGCAGTTCTTC
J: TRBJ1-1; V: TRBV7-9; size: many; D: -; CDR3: CASSPVAGGITEAFF; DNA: TGTGCCAGCAGCCCAGTGGCGGGGGGCATCACTGAAGCTTTCTTT
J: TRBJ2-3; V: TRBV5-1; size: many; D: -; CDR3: CATSSGASTDTQYF; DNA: TGCGCCACCTCGTCCGGGGCTAGCACAGATACGCAGTATTTT